This T cell receptor beta chain was sequenced for a study of T cells expressing NK-cell markers. Study overall: Investigators obtained TCR beta repertoires from sorted CD3+CD56+NKG2C+, CD3+CD56+NKG2C- and CD3+CD56-NKG2C+ T cells. The authors sequenced eight donors, of whom seven were HCMV-seropositive and one was seronegative. The study, taken as a whole, reports: Dominant NKG2C+ clonotypes made up roughly 1.0-7.5% of CD8+ T cells in a handful of donors. HCMV specificity of the expanded NKG2C+ T cell clones was not established.

TCRdb re-called the 5' RACE reads and gives one entry per CDR3 protein, without DNA. The sample spans 350,000 to 450,000 distinct CDR3 sequences; the ten largest clones claim roughly 5.2%. Germline V gene sequence: CDR1 SGHAT, CDR2 FQNNGV. The CDR3 has 16 residues. On this clonotype itself: What it recognizes is unknown.

This sequence originates from a man aged 18 to 69 in good health. Material: blood T cells: a sorted CD56 or NKG2C T cell subset, CD4+ or CD8+ T cells, or bulk PBMC T cells (not recorded which). The chain has TRBV11-2 and TRBJ2-5; TCRdb outputs TRBD2, but without DNA this stays unchecked. CDR3 sequence: CASSPLTSGGTETQYF.